This T cell receptor (beta chain) was identified in a study of blood T cell repertoires in COVID-19. On the study more broadly: Both acute and convalescent COVID-19 samples were obtained from the United States, Italy and Spain.

The CDR3 length is 16 residues. The germline V and J ends were trimmed by 1 base and 3 bases, with 10 bases remaining between them. CDR1 MNHEY and CDR2 SMNVEV come from the germline V gene (reference sequence). The assay was immunoSEQ multiplex PCR, and TCRdb's table has in-frame clones only and misses some. Of 200,000 to 250,000 clones listed, approximately 90% were seen once; the top ten hold around 0.84%. Seattle's enrolled individuals joined amid active infection and were then monitored longitudinally. Sequenced: peripheral blood. This TCR was recovered from a man in his 60s with COVID-19, enrolled during active disease. The genes are TRBV27 and TRBJ1-6, with D uncertain. Written as DNA, the CDR3 is TGTGCCAGCAGTTTATTGTCCGTTAGCTATAATTCACCCCTCCACTTT. Amino acids: CASSLLSVSYNSPLHF.